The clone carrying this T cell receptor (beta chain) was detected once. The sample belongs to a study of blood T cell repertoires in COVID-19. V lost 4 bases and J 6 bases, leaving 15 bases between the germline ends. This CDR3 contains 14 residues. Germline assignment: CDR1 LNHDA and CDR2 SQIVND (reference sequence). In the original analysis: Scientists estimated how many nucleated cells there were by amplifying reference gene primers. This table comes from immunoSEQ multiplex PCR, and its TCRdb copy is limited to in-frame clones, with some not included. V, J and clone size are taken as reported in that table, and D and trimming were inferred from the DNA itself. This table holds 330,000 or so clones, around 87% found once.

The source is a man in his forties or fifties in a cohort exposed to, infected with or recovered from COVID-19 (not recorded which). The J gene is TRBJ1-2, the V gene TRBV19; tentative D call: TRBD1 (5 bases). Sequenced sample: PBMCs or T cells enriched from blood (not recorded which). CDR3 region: CASSKQGTGDGYTF. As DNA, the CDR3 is TGTGCCAGTAGTAAGCAGGGAACGGGGGATGGCTACACCTTC. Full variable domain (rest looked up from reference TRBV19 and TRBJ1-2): DGGITQSPKYLFRKEGQNVTLSCEQNLNHDAMYWYRQDPGQGLRLIYYSQIVNDFQKGDIAEGYSVSREKKESFPLTVTSAQKNPTAFYLCASSKQGTGDGYTFGSGTRLTVV.